This T cell receptor beta chain was sequenced during a study of graft-versus-host responses after intestinal transplantation. Study-level background: As for transplant type, recipients had multivisceral, liver-intestinal, or isolated intestinal grafts. The study's findings and limits: Investigators detected GvH clones in recipient marrow, with some emerging earlier in ileum or blood. Early post-transplant HvG declines tracked with peak circulating GvH clone levels.

Here immunoSEQ multiplex PCR was the method, and the copy in TCRdb shows in-frame clones only, minus some. The sample lists about 70,000 clones, 85% to 95% occurring once. A note on this clone: Its target is not known.

The CDR3 is made up of 18 amino acids. CDR1 is SGHDT, CDR2 YYEEEE, per germline. Trimming took 4 bases from V and 0 from J; bases not matched to a gene: 10. This clonotype was obtained from a human donor who received an intestinal transplant. The V call is TRBV5-6, the J call TRBJ2-7, with 13 bases identical to TRBD2. The source was unstimulated CD8+ T cells sorted from spleen or lymph node cells, collected before intestinal transplant. The CDR3: CASSTTGLAGKSSYEQYF. The CDR3 DNA follows: TGTGCCAGCAGCACTACGGGACTAGCGGGAAAAAGCTCCTACGAGCAGTACTTC.